This passage covers 28 T cell receptor beta chains from one sample sequenced in a study of blood T cell repertoires in COVID-19 (dated by TCRdb to between 2020 and 2021). Library method: the immunoSEQ multiplex PCR assay. TCRdb took over this immuneACCESS table, retaining in-frame rearrangements with V and J assigned. Such tables are incomplete; in checked studies, under half of the missing clones stem from an unresolved V gene, and the remainder is unexplained. The sample contains 40,000 to 45,000 clones, roughly 85% of them found a single time. The ten biggest clones cover roughly 4.3% of the sample. Sample: peripheral blood. The receptors come from a man aged 60-69 years with acute or convalescent COVID-19.

The genes are TRBV27 and TRBJ1-5; the D gene is possibly TRBD1 (6 bases). Germline CDR1 reads MNHEY; CDR2 reads SMNVEV (reference sequence). The length of the CDR3 is 13 residues. Trimming removed 6 bases from V and 7 bases from J, with 13 bases in between. The CDR3 DNA is TGTGCCAGCAGAAAAACAGGGACCCAGCCCCAGCATTTT. Translating gives CASRKTGTQPQHF.

The gene calls are TRBV5-1 and TRBJ1-1; the D gene is possibly TRBD1 (6 bases). Germline CDR1 SGHRS, CDR2 YFSETQ. V shed 1 base and J shed 1 base, with 11 bases lying between them. The CDR3 totals 15 residues. The CDR3 loop reads CASSLPLGQNTEAFF. The CDR3 nucleotides read TGCGCCAGCAGCTTGCCGCTGGGACAGAACACTGAAGCTTTCTTT. The full variable domain, with the rest looked up from reference TRBV5-1 and TRBJ1-1, is KAGVTQTPRYLIKTRGQQVTLSCSPISGHRSVSWYQQTPGQGLQFLFEYFSETQRNKGNFPGRFSGRQFSNSRSEMNVSTLELGDSALYLCASSLPLGQNTEAFFGQGTRLTVV.

V gene TRBV15 combines with J gene TRBJ2-1; 7 nucleotides agree with TRBD1. The CDR3 runs 15 residues. Germline V gene lookup returns CDR1 LNHNV and CDR2 YYDKDF (reference sequence). V dropped 0 bases and J dropped 4; count of bases not matched to a gene: 3. The CDR3 protein is CATSRDRGIYNEQFF. The CDR3 DNA reads as TGTGCCACCAGCAGAGACAGGGGGATATACAATGAGCAGTTCTTC.

This chain uses TRBV10-1 with TRBJ2-5, with D possibly being TRBD1 (5 bases). The CDR3 contains 16 residues. CDR1 and CDR2 from the germline V gene are WNHNN and SYGVQD (reference sequence). V shed 2 bases and J shed 1 base, with 14 bases lying between them. This CDR3 reads CASSEPSVRAQETQYF. The DNA of the CDR3 is TGCGCCAGCAGTGAGCCCTCTGTCAGGGCCCAAGAGACCCAGTACTTC.

V is TRBV2 and J is TRBJ1-6; a possible D gene is TRBD1 (5 bases). Germline values: CDR1 SNHLY, CDR2 FYNNEI. With 4 bases removed from V and 1 base from J, the gap between germline ends came to 11 bases. The CDR3 runs 16 residues. The CDR3 spells CASSGGRGSYNSPLHF. In nucleotides, the CDR3 is TGTGCCAGCAGTGGCGGGCGGGGGTCCTATAATTCACCCCTCCACTTT.

V gene TRBV9 combines with J gene TRBJ2-2; TRBD2 aligns across 9 bases. The CDR3 loop spans 17 amino acids. V lost 2 bases, J lost 7 bases, and 12 bases stayed unmatched. The germline CDR1 and CDR2 sequences are SGDLS and YYNGEE. The CDR3 protein is CASSVVTGTSNGGELFF. As DNA, the CDR3 is TGTGCCAGCAGCGTTGTTACCGGGACTAGCAATGGCGGGGAGCTGTTTTTT.

This chain uses TRBV5-4 with TRBJ1-2; TRBD1 agrees at 7 bases. V trimming: 4 bases; J trimming: 4 bases; junction bases outside the gene matches: 4. The CDR3 covers 13 residues. Germline CDR1 is SGHNT and CDR2 is YYREEE (reference sequence). CDR3 region: CASSIDRAYGYTF. The CDR3 DNA is TGTGCCAGCAGCATCGACAGGGCCTATGGCTACACCTTC.

This chain uses TRBV5-4 with TRBJ2-5; TRBD1 agrees at 10 bases. The CDR3 runs to 19 residues. Germline V CDR1 and CDR2: SGHNT, YYREEE (reference sequence). Trimming cost V 4 bases and J 5 bases; bases outside gene matches: 20. DNA for the CDR3: TGTGCCAGCAGCCGCCCTCTGACAGGGGGCGCGGCGCGAATGGAGACCCAGTACTTC. Translating gives CASSRPLTGGAARMETQYF.

V usage is TRBV18 and J usage is TRBJ2-2; 7 bases match TRBD2. V trimming: 6 bases; J trimming: 6 bases; junction bases outside the gene matches: 4. The CDR3 is 13 amino acids. Germline loops: CDR1 KGHSH, CDR2 LQKENI. CDR3 in amino acids: CASSQRGSGELFF. CDR3 sequence (DNA): TGTGCCAGCTCTCAGCGGGGTTCCGGGGAGCTGTTTTTT. The entire variable domain, with the rest obtained from reference TRBV18 and TRBJ2-2, is as follows: NAGVMQNPRHLVRRRGQEARLRCSPMKGHSHVYWYRQLPEEGLKFMVYLQKENIIDESGMPKERFSAEFPKEGPSILRIQQVVRGDSAAYFCASSQRGSGELFFGEGSRLTVL.

This chain joins TRBV30 and TRBJ2-3, with 7 positions matching TRBD2. J lost 3 bases, V lost 1 base, and 1 base had no gene match. The CDR3 is 13 amino acids. CDR1 and CDR2 (germline): GTSNPN, SVGIG (reference sequence). CDR3 residues: CAWSGLATDTQYF. The CDR3 DNA is TGTGCCTGGAGTGGACTAGCAACAGATACGCAGTATTTT.

This rearrangement joins TRBV6-5 to TRBJ1-2; 7 bases map to TRBD1. The J segment lost 2 bases and the V segment lost 3 bases, leaving 6 bases of the junction unmatched. Germline V CDR1 and CDR2: MNHEY, SVGAGI. This CDR3 has 15 residues. The CDR3 nucleotides are TGTGCCAGCAGTTATTTCCGACAGGGAAACTATGGCTACACCTTC. Translated: CASSYFRQGNYGYTF.

The chain recombines TRBV6-6 with TRBJ1-5; maybe TRBD1 (5 bases). The CDR3 totals 15 residues. Trimming shortened V by 5 bases and J by 4 bases, and 15 bases separated the two germline ends. Germline V gene lookup returns CDR1 MNHNY and CDR2 SVGAGI (reference sequence). This CDR3 is CASSVPQGLNQPQHF. The CDR3 bases are TGTGCCAGCAGTGTACCTCAGGGTCTTAATCAGCCCCAGCATTTT.

Points on this clone: One junction end does not reproduce the germline sequence, and a read error may be involved. The CDR3 loop is CASSLGTGAHSF. The CDR3 bases are TGTGCCAGCAGTTTAGGAACAGGGGCACATTCCTTC. V gene TRBV12-3 or TRBV12-4 combines with J gene TRBJ1-2; 7 bases align to TRBD1. This CDR3 spans 12 amino acids.

The chain employs TRBV14 and TRBJ2-1; 8 positions match TRBD2. The CDR3 is made up of 15 amino acids. CDR1 is SGHDN, CDR2 FVKESK, per germline. The V and J ends lost 6 bases and 4 bases, in that order; junction bases with no gene match: 8. The CDR3 spells CASRATGTRYNEQFF. CDR3 nucleotide sequence: TGTGCCAGCAGGGCGACCGGGACTAGATACAATGAGCAGTTCTTC.

The V and J genes are TRBV7-8 and TRBJ1-3; D not resolved. The CDR3 length is 15 residues. The V and J ends lost 7 bases and 4 bases respectively, with 17 bases between them. Germline V lookup: CDR1 SGHVS, CDR2 FQNEAQ. CDR3 nucleotides: TGTGCCAGCACTCTCAGGAGGGAGTCGGGAAACACCATATATTTT. Amino acids: CASTLRRESGNTIYF.

The V and J genes are TRBV9 and TRBJ1-1; 8 nucleotides align to TRBD1. With V trimmed by 3 bases and J by 2 bases, 3 bases remained unmatched. The germline gives CDR1 SGDLS, CDR2 YYNGEE. The length of the CDR3 is 14 residues. DNA for the CDR3: TGTGCCAGCAGCGCAGGGGGCGCAAACACTGAAGCTTTCTTT. Translated: CASSAGGANTEAFF. The entire variable domain, with the rest obtained from reference TRBV9 and TRBJ1-1, is as follows: DSGVTQTPKHLITATGQRVTLRCSPRSGDLSVYWYQQSLDQGLQFLIQYYNGEERAKGNILERFSAQQFPDLHSELNLSSLELGDSALYFCASSAGGANTEAFFGQGTRLTVV.

The chain couples TRBV10-2 to TRBJ2-7, with D possibly being TRBD2 (5 bases). The CDR3 covers 15 residues. Germline V gene lookup returns CDR1 WSHSY and CDR2 SAAADI. V gave up 3 bases and J gave up 4 bases, with 16 bases separating them. CDR3: CASSEAWGRGYEQYF. The CDR3 bases are TGCGCCAGCAGTGAAGCGTGGGGTCGGGGTTACGAGCAGTACTTC.

J is TRBJ2-5 and V is TRBV19; 7 bases match TRBD2. J was trimmed by 5 bases and V by 3 bases; bases with no gene match: 6. Per the germline V gene, CDR1 is LNHDA and CDR2 is SQIVND (reference sequence). The CDR3 totals 14 residues. The chain's CDR3 is CASSIGLGDETQYF. The CDR3 region has the DNA TGTGCCAGTAGTATCGGACTAGGGGATGAGACCCAGTACTTC.

The chain employs TRBV9 and TRBJ1-2; 7 positions agree with TRBD1. CDR1 SGDLS and CDR2 YYNGEE come from the germline V gene. CDR3 size: 19 residues. V trimming: 3 bases; J trimming: 5 bases; junction bases outside the gene matches: 22. Here the CDR3 reads CASSAAGLSPGQNFYGYTF. The CDR3 region has the DNA TGTGCCAGCAGCGCAGCAGGACTGAGCCCGGGACAGAACTTTTATGGCTACACCTTC.

The chain is built from TRBV7-6 and TRBJ2-5; 12 nucleotides match TRBD2. The CDR3 length is 16 residues. Per germline, CDR1 SGHVS and CDR2 FNYEAQ. J was trimmed by 3 bases and V by 5 bases; bases with no gene match: 7. This chain's CDR3 is CASSPGGLAGKETQYF. CDR3 coding DNA: TGTGCCAGCAGCCCTGGGGGACTAGCGGGTAAAGAGACCCAGTACTTC.

The chain couples TRBV27 to TRBJ2-2; D is possibly TRBD2 (7 bases). Trimming removed 4 bases from V and 5 bases from J, with 20 bases in between. Germline V CDR1 and CDR2: MNHEY, SMNVEV (reference sequence). The CDR3 sequence is 17 residues long. In DNA, the CDR3 is TGTGCCAGCAGTTCTCTATCGGTGGAGGGGGGGACCGGGGAGCTGTTTTTT. This gives the protein CASSSLSVEGGTGELFF.

The count of this clone is one. The chain combines TRBV18 with TRBJ1-2; D call uncertain. Germline CDR1 and CDR2: KGHSH and LQKENI. V lost 3 bases and J lost 8, with 10 bases in between. The CDR3 is 12 residues long. CDR3 in DNA: TGTGCCAGCTCACCGCAAGAGGGAGGCTACACCTTC. Its translation: CASSPQEGGYTF.

V and J are TRBV12-3 or TRBV12-4 and TRBJ2-3, with 8 bases fitting TRBD1. The CDR3 loop spans 13 amino acids. V shed 7 bases and J 5 bases; nucleotides not matched to a gene: 5. The CDR3: CASTSGGGDTQYF. CDR3 nucleotides: TGTGCCAGCACGTCAGGGGGCGGAGATACGCAGTATTTT.

The genes are TRBV6-2 or TRBV6-3 and TRBJ1-2, with 8 bases lining up with TRBD1. Germline loops: CDR1 MNHEY, CDR2 SVGEGT. The CDR3 runs 13 residues. The V segment lost 4 bases and the J segment 6 bases; nucleotides outside the gene matches: 4. The CDR3 region is CASSSTGGNGYTF. The CDR3 nucleotides read TGTGCCAGCAGTTCCACAGGGGGTAATGGCTACACCTTC.

CDR3 in amino acids: CASRRSAEAFF. The CDR3 coding sequence is TGTGCCAGCAGGAGATCTGCTGAAGCTTTCTTT. V usage is TRBV12-3 or TRBV12-4 and J usage is TRBJ1-1; D is unclear. The CDR3 has 11 amino acids. Trimming stripped 6 bases from V and 6 bases from J, with 8 bases between.

CDR3 DNA sequence: TGTGCCAGCAGTGAACTCGGGACAGGGCGAAATCAGCCCCAGCATTTT. Translated, it gives CASSELGTGRNQPQHF. The V and J genes are TRBV6-1 and TRBJ1-5; 9 bases match TRBD1. The CDR3 is 16 residues long. Germline CDR1 is MNHNS and CDR2 is SASEGT. The J segment lost 4 bases and the V segment lost 2 bases, leaving 6 bases of the junction unmatched.

This chain connects TRBV4-2 to TRBJ1-6, with a weak D call TRBD1 (6 bases). This CDR3 contains 17 residues. Per germline, CDR1 LGHNA and CDR2 YNFKEQ. The germline V and J ends were trimmed by 0 bases and 8 bases, with 17 bases remaining between them. The CDR3 DNA is TGTGCCAGCAGCCAAGACCCTTGGACAGAGAAGTATTCACCCCTCCACTTT. It encodes CASSQDPWTEKYSPLHF.

The chain has TRBV5-4 and TRBJ1-3; no clear D. Germline loops: CDR1 SGHNT, CDR2 YYREEE (reference sequence). The CDR3 has 14 residues. Trimming removed 0 bases from V and 4 bases from J, with 8 bases in between. The CDR3 DNA reads as TGTGCCAGCAGCTTGGCCGGCAGGGGAAACACCATATATTTT. It is translated as CASSLAGRGNTIYF.